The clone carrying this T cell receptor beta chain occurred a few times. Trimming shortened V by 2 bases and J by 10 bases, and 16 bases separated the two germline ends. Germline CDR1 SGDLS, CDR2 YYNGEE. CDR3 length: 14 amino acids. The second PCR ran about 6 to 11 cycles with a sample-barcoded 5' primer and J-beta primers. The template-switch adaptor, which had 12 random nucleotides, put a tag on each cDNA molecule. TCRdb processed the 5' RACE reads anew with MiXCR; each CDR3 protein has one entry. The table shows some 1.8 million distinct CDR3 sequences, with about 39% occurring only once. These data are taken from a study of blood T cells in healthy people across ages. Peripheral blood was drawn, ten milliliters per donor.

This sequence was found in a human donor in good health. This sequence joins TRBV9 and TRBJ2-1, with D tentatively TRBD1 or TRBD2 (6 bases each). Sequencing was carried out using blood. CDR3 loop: CASSVSSGAEEQFF. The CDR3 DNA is TGTGCCAGCAGCGTCTCGTCGGGGGCGGAGGAGCAGTTCTTC.